This TCR beta chain derives from a study of cytomegalovirus exposure and HLA in healthy donors. Notes on the study in general: In a later analysis, HLA-associated TCR beta chains were more clonally expanded than equally common others. Earlier analysis yielded a pattern in which most TCR beta V segments were productive about 87% or about 30% of the time. In a later analysis, TCR beta V- and J-gene trimming showed a link to a missense DCLRE1C variant.

The PCR employed 60 Vbeta primers together with 13 Jbeta primers. Profiling relied on immunoSEQ multiplex PCR, and the TCRdb table lists in-frame clones only, not all of them. The sample contains 150,000 to 200,000 clones, around 80% of which appear only once. CDR3 length: 14 amino acids. V was cut by 1 base and J by 4 bases, with 8 bases left in between. In regard to this clone: Its target is not known.

The V gene is TRBV23-1, the J gene TRBJ1-5, with D perhaps TRBD1 (6 bases). Being an ORF, TRBV23-1 has a function that is uncertain. The source material was PBMCs. The clonotype comes from a man aged 45-65 years in good health and CMV-seropositive. The CDR3 spells CASSQWTANQPQHF. In DNA form, the CDR3 reads TGCGCCAGCAGTCAATGGACAGCAAATCAGCCCCAGCATTTT.